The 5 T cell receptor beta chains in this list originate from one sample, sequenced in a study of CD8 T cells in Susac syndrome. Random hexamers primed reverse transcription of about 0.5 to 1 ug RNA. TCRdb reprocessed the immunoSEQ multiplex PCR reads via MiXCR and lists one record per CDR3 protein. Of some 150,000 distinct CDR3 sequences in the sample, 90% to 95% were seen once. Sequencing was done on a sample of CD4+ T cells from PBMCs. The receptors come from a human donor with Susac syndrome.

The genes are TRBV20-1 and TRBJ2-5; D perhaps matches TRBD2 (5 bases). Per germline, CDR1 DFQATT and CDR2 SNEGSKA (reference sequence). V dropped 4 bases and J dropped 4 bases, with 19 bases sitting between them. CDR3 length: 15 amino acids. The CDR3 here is CSATPTKVGGETQYF. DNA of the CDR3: TGCAGTGCTACGCCGACTAAAGTTGGAGGAGAGACCCAGTACTTC.

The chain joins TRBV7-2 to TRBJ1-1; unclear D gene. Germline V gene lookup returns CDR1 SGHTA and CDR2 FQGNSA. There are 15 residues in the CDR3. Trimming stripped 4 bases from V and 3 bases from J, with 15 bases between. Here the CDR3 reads CASSWTTTGDTEAFF. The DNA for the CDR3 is TGTGCCAGCAGCTGGACTACGACTGGAGACACTGAAGCTTTCTTT.

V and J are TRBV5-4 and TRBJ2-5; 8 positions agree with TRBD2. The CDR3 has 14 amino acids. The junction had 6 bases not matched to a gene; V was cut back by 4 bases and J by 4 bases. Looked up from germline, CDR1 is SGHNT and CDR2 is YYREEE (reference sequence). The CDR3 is CASSTGLATETQYF. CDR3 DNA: TGTGCCAGCAGCACTGGACTAGCCACAGAGACCCAGTACTTC.

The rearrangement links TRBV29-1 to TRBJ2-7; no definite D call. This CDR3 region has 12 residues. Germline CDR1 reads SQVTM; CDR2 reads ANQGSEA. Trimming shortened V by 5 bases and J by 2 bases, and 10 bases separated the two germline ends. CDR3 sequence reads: CSVRDNPYEQYF. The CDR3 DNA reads TGCAGCGTTCGTGACAACCCCTACGAGCAGTACTTC.

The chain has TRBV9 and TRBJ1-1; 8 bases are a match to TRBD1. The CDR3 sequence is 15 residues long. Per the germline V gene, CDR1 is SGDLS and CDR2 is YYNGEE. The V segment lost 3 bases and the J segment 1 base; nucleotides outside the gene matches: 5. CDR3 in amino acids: CASSAWTGPNTEAFF. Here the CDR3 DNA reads TGTGCCAGCAGCGCCTGGACAGGGCCGAACACTGAAGCTTTCTTT. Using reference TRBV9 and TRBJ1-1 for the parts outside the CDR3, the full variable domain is DSGVTQTPKHLITATGQRVTLRCSPRSGDLSVYWYQQSLDQGLQFLIQYYNGEERAKGNILERFSAQQFPDLHSELNLSSLELGDSALYFCASSAWTGPNTEAFFGQGTRLTVV.